The present T cell receptor (beta chain) was sequenced within a study of vaccination and CD4 T cells after COVID-19. Germline CDR1 reads DFQATT; CDR2 reads SNEGSKA (reference sequence). This CDR3 is 18 amino acids long. J gave up 0 bases and V 5 bases, and 16 bases lay outside the gene matches. A note on this clonotype: Its target is unknown.

Findings of the study overall: Only relatively few convalescent patients were studied, and early post-infection timepoints were not analyzed.

Treatment described: approximately nine-day PBMC culture with coronavirus spike peptide pools or control peptides (ViraFEST assay). With the Oncomine TCR Beta short-read assay, DNA from cultured CD4+ T cells was sequenced. TCRdb re-analysed the PCR reads in MiXCR, keeping a single row per CDR3 protein. This sample has 10,000 to 15,000 distinct CDR3 sequences, with 50% found just once. The chain employs TRBV20-1 and TRBJ2-4; 7 positions match TRBD2. Material for sequencing was CD4+ T cells from blood, cultured in vitro. The TCR comes from a human donor who had recovered from COVID-19. CDR3 in DNA: TGCAGTGCTGACGAATTCATGAGCGGGGATCTAGCCAAAAACATTCAGTACTTC. Its protein is CSADEFMSGDLAKNIQYF.